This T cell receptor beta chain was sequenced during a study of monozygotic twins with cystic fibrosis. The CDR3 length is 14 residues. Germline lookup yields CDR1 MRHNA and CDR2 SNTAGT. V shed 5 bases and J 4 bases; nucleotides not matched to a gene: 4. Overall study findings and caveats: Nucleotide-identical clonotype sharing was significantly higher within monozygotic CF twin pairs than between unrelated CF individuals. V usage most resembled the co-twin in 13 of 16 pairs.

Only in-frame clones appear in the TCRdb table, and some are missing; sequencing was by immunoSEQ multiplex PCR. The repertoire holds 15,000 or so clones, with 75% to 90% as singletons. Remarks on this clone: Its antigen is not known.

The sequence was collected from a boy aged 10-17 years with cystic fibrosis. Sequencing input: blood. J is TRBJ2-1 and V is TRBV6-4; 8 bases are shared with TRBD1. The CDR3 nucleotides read TGTGCCAGCAGTCCGGGACAGGCATACAATGAGCAGTTCTTC. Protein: CASSPGQAYNEQFF.